Listed here is a single TCR beta chain. Its antigen is currently not known. No base quality information exists; no much larger clone differs at one position. Sequencing was carried out with an Illumina HiSeq 2000. Multiplex PCR amplification was used to build the TCR beta chain libraries. High-throughput sequencing was used to analyze the amplified TCR beta chain products. The public reads were reprocessed in TCRdb via fastp at Q25 and MiXCR, keeping in-frame beta chains. Every distinct CDR3 protein forms one entry, paired with its most common genes and DNA. The sample table shows 66,000 or so distinct CDR3 sequences, and less than 45% are seen once. Of the sample, almost 8.5% is held by the ten largest clones. This sample stems from a study of breast tumors, draining lymph nodes, adjacent tissues (dated by TCRdb to the mid-2010s). Context from the whole study: TCR beta repertoires were compared across tumor, adjacent nontumor tissue and axillary lymph nodes obtained from breast cancer patients. In human breast cancer, the study set out to evaluate how tumor, surrounding tissue and draining lymph node repertoires relate to one another and whether T cells may move between these sites.

Study-wide findings and limitations: The data were judged consistent with most tumor T cells deriving from the lymph node and then expanding within tumor tissue. The study presented the conclusion that tumor T cells originate in lymph nodes as consistent with a hypothesis, not as something directly demonstrated. Tumor T-cell repertoires showed less diversity than lymph node repertoires and more diversity than nontumor tissue repertoires, and tumor T-cell repertoires showed preferential V and J gene usage. Tumor and nontumor tissue repertoires were found to be significantly more similar in luminal-like than in basal-like breast cancer.

The CDR3 runs 17 residues from the cysteine to the phenylalanine. The entry retains the CDR3 DNA only, 51 bases that are in frame from base 1. CDR1 LGHNT and CDR2 FRNRAP are derived from the germline V gene. The source of this sequence is a female donor with breast cancer. Some clones in this sample may be carry-over from other donors' samples. Sequencing was done on a sample of breast tumor tissue. The receptor chain draws on TRBV12-5 and TRBJ2-1, and 14 junctional nucleotides match TRBD2. The CDR3 sequence is CASSVLTGLAGDNEQFF. The DNA sequence is TGTGCCAGCAGTGTCCTGACGGGACTAGCGGGGGACAATGAGCAGTTCTTC.